This TCR beta chain was found in a study of blood T cell repertoires in COVID-19. Across the study: The United States, Italy and Spain provided the acute and convalescent COVID-19 samples.

The germline gives CDR1 KGHSH, CDR2 LQKENI. This CDR3 is built from 16 residues. J lost 6 bases, V lost 3 bases, and 11 bases had no gene match. Individuals drawn from about 26 US areas were roughly 18 to 95 years old. Membership in each cohort depended on participant-reported clinical history. Cohort 3 recovery required two negative PCRs, clearance, or symptom resolution. Sequencing was performed with immunoSEQ multiplex PCR; in TCRdb, only in-frame clones are kept and a portion is missing. Among about 330,000 clones, under 90% were seen once, and the ten largest hold 10%. This receptor was taken from a young woman who had recovered from COVID-19. The specimen sequenced was PBMCs or T cells enriched from blood (not recorded which). The rearrangement uses TRBV18 and TRBJ2-3; 8 bases align to TRBD2. The CDR3 here is CASSPSAGGGRDTQYF. CDR3 nucleotides: TGTGCCAGCTCACCCTCTGCGGGAGGCGGTAGGGATACGCAGTATTTT.